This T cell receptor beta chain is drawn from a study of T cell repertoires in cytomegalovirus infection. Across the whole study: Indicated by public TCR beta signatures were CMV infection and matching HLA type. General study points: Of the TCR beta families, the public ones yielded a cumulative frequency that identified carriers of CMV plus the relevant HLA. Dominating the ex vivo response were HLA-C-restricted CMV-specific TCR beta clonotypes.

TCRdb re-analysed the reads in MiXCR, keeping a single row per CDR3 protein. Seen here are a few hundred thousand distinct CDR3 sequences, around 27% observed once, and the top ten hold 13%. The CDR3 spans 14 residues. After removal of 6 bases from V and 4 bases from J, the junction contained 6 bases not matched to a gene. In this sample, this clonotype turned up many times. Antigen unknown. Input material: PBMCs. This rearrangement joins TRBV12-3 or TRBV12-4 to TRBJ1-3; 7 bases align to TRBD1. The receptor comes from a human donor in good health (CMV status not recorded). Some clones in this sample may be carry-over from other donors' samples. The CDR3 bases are TGTGCCAGCAGACAGGGGTCTCTCGGAAACACCATATATTTT. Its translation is CASRQGSLGNTIYF.